This T cell receptor (beta chain) comes out of a study of blood T cell repertoires in COVID-19. Assay: immunoSEQ multiplex PCR; the TCRdb copy retains only in-frame clones and omits some. Here the sample spans over 200,000 clones, 90% to 95% being singletons. The ends lost 1 base at V and 1 base at J; junction bases unmatched: 8. The CDR3 totals 18 residues. Germline values: CDR1 SGHRS, CDR2 YFSETQ. This sequence joins TRBV5-1 and TRBJ2-6; 7 nucleotides agree with TRBD2. The material sequenced was PBMCs or T cells enriched from blood (not recorded which). The sequence came from a human donor in a cohort exposed to, infected with or recovered from COVID-19 (not recorded which). The donor label of this sample is uncertain. The CDR3 sequence: CASSLQRQGGSGANVLTF. The DNA of the CDR3 is TGCGCCAGCAGCTTGCAGCGCCAGGGAGGGTCTGGGGCCAACGTCCTGACTTTC.